This TCR beta chain was found in a study of cytomegalovirus exposure and HLA in healthy donors. Study-wide background: The Caucasian-associated ancestry cluster held around 76% of 300 to 450 genotyped donors.

General study points: An analysis was carried out later, and it reportedly showed fewer N-insertions in an Asian-associated ancestry cluster than the approximately 610-donor mean.

Turning to this clone: Its antigen is unknown.

PCR employed 60 Vbeta and 13 Jbeta primers. The protocol was immunoSEQ multiplex PCR, while the TCRdb copy is restricted to in-frame clones and leaves out a portion. The sample has over 150,000 clones, 68% seen once. Trimming stripped 1 base from V and 2 bases from J, with 9 bases between. CDR1 and CDR2 from the germline V gene are SGDLS and YYNGEE. The CDR3 runs to 14 residues. The clonotype was recovered from a woman aged 40 to 49 in good health and CMV-seropositive. This rearrangement joins TRBV9 to TRBJ1-1, with a weak D call TRBD1 (5 bases). The material sequenced was PBMCs. The CDR3 here is CASSVRQSNTEAFF. The CDR3 coding sequence is TGTGCCAGCAGCGTAAGACAGTCTAACACTGAAGCTTTCTTT.